These 23 T cell receptor beta chains were sequenced from one sample in a study of spatial heterogeneity in lung cancer. TCRdb re-analysed the 5' RACE reads in MiXCR, keeping a single row per CDR3 protein. In the table there are more than 60,000 distinct CDR3 sequences, approximately 8.1% of which are singletons. As to time point: sample taken at primary tumor resection. Specimen: PBMCs, collected at surgery. The source of these receptors is a male donor with early-stage non-small cell lung cancer.

The V call is TRBV6-5, the J call TRBJ1-1; 8 bases are shared with TRBD1. This CDR3 is 14 amino acids long. CDR1 is MNHEY and CDR2 is SVGAGI in the germline V gene. V shed 7 bases, J shed 4 bases, and the junction held 8 bases outside the gene matches. The CDR3 bases are TGTGCCAGCAACACACAGGGGGAGGGCACTGAAGCTTTCTTT. This translates into CASNTQGEGTEAFF.

Points on this clonotype: This could be a read error, since a much larger clone is one nucleotide away. The chain combines TRBV20-1 with TRBJ2-2; D remains unclear. Looked up from germline, CDR1 is DFQATT and CDR2 is SNEGSKA (reference sequence). The CDR3 totals 14 residues. CDR3 nucleotide sequence: TGCAGTTCTAGTGGCAGTACGAACACCGGGGAGCTGTTTTTT. It is translated as CSSSGSTNTGELFF.

This clonotype was counted many times. The chain has TRBV10-3 and TRBJ1-2, with TRBD1 identical over 9 bases. Unmatched junction bases numbered 11, after V lost 10 bases and J lost 8 bases. CDR3 length: 13 amino acids. Germline assignment: CDR1 ENHRY and CDR2 SYGVKD. The CDR3 region has the DNA TGTGCCACCGAGCCCGGACAGGGGAAGGGCTACACCTTC. Translation: CATEPGQGKGYTF.

This clonotype showed up just a few times. The chain combines TRBV11-2 with TRBJ2-3, with D possibly being TRBD1 (6 bases). This CDR3 region has 16 residues. The germline gives CDR1 SGHAT, CDR2 FQNNGV. With 3 bases removed from V and 0 bases from J, the gap between germline ends came to 13 bases. The CDR3 protein is CASSLGAGASTDTQYF. Written as DNA, the CDR3 is TGTGCCAGCAGCTTGGGGGCAGGAGCTAGCACAGATACGCAGTATTTT.

This clonotype was counted at least ten times. V and J are TRBV30 and TRBJ2-1; the match to TRBD1 covers 7 bases. Losses at the gene ends were 8 bases for V and 3 bases for J; bases not matched to a gene: 13. Germline V gives CDR1 GTSNPN, CDR2 SVGIG (reference sequence). The CDR3 consists of 15 residues. The chain's CDR3 is CASQGDLGRYNEQFF. The CDR3 DNA sequence: TGTGCCAGCCAGGGGGACCTAGGCCGCTACAATGAGCAGTTCTTC.

This clonotype has a count of ten or more. The chain employs TRBV29-1 and TRBJ2-3; 7 bases align to TRBD2. Germline V gene sequence: CDR1 SQVTM, CDR2 ANQGSEA. The length of the CDR3 is 14 residues. After removal of 6 bases from V and 1 base from J, the junction contained 7 bases not matched to a gene. The CDR3 nucleotides are TGCAGCGTCGTTGGGAGGGCCGGCACAGATACGCAGTATTTT. Encoded protein: CSVVGRAGTDTQYF.

This clonotype was counted many times. This chain joins TRBV4-3 and TRBJ2-1; 8 nucleotides match TRBD2. Germline V gene sequence: CDR1 LGHNA, CDR2 YSLEER. The CDR3 is 16 amino acids. Trimming took 7 bases from V and 8 from J; bases not matched to a gene: 16. The CDR3 loop is CASTPQVPGAGDEQFF. The DNA of the CDR3 is TGCGCCAGCACCCCCCAAGTACCGGGAGCGGGGGATGAGCAGTTCTTC.

The table lists this clonotype with many counts. This CDR3 is CASSLAVGGYTEAFF. The CDR3 bases are TGTGCCAGCAGCTTAGCGGTTGGGGGGTACACTGAAGCTTTCTTT. The gene calls are TRBV7-2 and TRBJ1-1; tentatively, D is TRBD1 (5 bases). V lost 0 bases, J lost 3 bases, and 11 bases lay in between. The CDR3 covers 15 residues. Germline V gene lookup returns CDR1 SGHTA and CDR2 FQGNSA.

This clonotype was counted many times. The V call is TRBV24-1, the J call TRBJ1-1, with a weak D call TRBD1 (5 bases). Germline CDR1 and CDR2: KGHDR and SFDVKD. V shed 0 bases and J shed 8 bases, with 9 bases lying between them. CDR3 length: 13 residues. The CDR3 spells CATSDLRQGEAFF. Here the CDR3 DNA reads TGTGCCACCAGTGATTTGAGGCAGGGCGAAGCTTTCTTT.

The rearrangement uses TRBV20-1 and TRBJ2-2; 9 positions match TRBD1. CDR1 and CDR2 from the germline V gene are DFQATT and SNEGSKA (reference sequence). CDR3 length: 16 residues. With V trimmed by 0 bases and J by 2 bases, 4 bases remained unmatched. CDR3 amino acids: CSARDRDRVNTGELFF. The CDR3 region has the DNA TGCAGTGCTAGAGATCGGGACAGGGTTAACACCGGGGAGCTGTTTTTT.

Ten or more counts support this clonotype. This chain uses TRBV5-5 with TRBJ2-7; possibly TRBD2 for D (6 bases). Trimming took 4 bases from V and 2 from J, leaving 13 bases between them. Germline CDR1 is SGHKS and CDR2 is YYEKEE (reference sequence). The CDR3 contains 14 residues. CDR3 DNA: TGTGCCAGCAGCCCAGGGAGGAGTGCCTACGAGCAGTACTTC. It translates to CASSPGRSAYEQYF. Filled out from reference TRBV5-5 and TRBJ2-7, the complete variable domain reads DAGVTQSPTHLIKTRGQQVTLRCSPISGHKSVSWYQQVLGQGPQFIFQYYEKEERGRGNFPDRFSARQFPNYSSELNVNALLLGDSALYLCASSPGRSAYEQYFGPGTRLTVT.

The sample holds a few counts of this clonotype. The genes are TRBV9 and TRBJ2-3; a possible D gene is TRBD1 (5 bases). The CDR3 extends over 14 amino acids. Germline CDR1 and CDR2: SGDLS and YYNGEE. The V end lost 3 bases, the J end lost 1 base, and 9 bases lay between the germline ends. The CDR3 loop is CASSGGRRTDTQYF. As DNA, the CDR3 is TGTGCCAGCAGCGGGGGCAGACGCACAGATACGCAGTATTTT.

The genes are TRBV6-5 and TRBJ2-1, with TRBD2 as a possible D gene (6 bases). Germline V gene sequence: CDR1 MNHEY, CDR2 SVGAGI. This CDR3 has 15 residues. The V end lost 6 bases, the J end lost 2 bases, and 14 bases lay between the germline ends. CDR3 protein: CASSISGSTYNEQFF. The CDR3 nucleotides are TGTGCCAGCAGCATTAGCGGTTCAACCTACAATGAGCAGTTCTTC.

The chain links TRBV27 to TRBJ2-5; D unresolved. Trimming shortened V by 6 bases and J by 5 bases, and 16 bases separated the two germline ends. This CDR3 has 14 residues. Germline V gene lookup returns CDR1 MNHEY and CDR2 SMNVEV (reference sequence). The CDR3, as DNA: TGTGCCAGCAGACCCCGTGGGTTGGGTGAGACCCAGTACTTC. This codes for CASRPRGLGETQYF.

This clonotype was observed at least ten times. CDR3 sequence: CASSSLTEGDQPQHF. The CDR3 DNA sequence: TGTGCCAGCAGCTCCCTGACAGAAGGGGATCAGCCCCAGCATTTT. The chain uses TRBV7-9 and TRBJ1-5, with D possibly being TRBD1 (5 bases). Germline lookup yields CDR1 SEHNR and CDR2 FQNEAQ (reference sequence). This CDR3 spans 15 amino acids. The V gene lost 4 bases and the J gene lost 5 bases, with 15 bases spanning the gap. Variable domain in full (rest from reference TRBV7-9 and TRBJ1-5): DTGVSQNPRHKITKRGQNVTFRCDPISEHNRLYWYRQTLGQGPEFLTYFQNEAQLEKSRLLSDRFSAERPKGSFSTLEIQRTEQGDSAMYLCASSSLTEGDQPQHFGDGTRLSIL.

At least ten counts were recorded for this clonotype. J is TRBJ1-2 and V is TRBV7-2; D is ambiguous. Per germline, CDR1 SGHTA and CDR2 FQGNSA. Trimming shortened V by 5 bases and J by 3 bases, and 7 bases separated the two germline ends. The CDR3 is made up of 12 amino acids. The chain's CDR3 is CASSPKDYGYTF. Written as DNA, the CDR3 is TGTGCCAGCAGCCCAAAGGACTATGGCTACACCTTC. Drawing the rest from reference TRBV7-2 and TRBJ1-2, the complete variable domain is GAGVSQSPSNKVTEKGKDVELRCDPISGHTALYWYRQSLGQGLEFLIYFQGNSAPDKSGLPSDRFSAERTGGSVSTLTIQRTQQEDSAVYLCASSPKDYGYTFGSGTRLTVV.

This clonotype was seen ten or more times. The rearrangement links TRBV20-1 to TRBJ2-7, with D hard to call. Germline V gene sequence: CDR1 DFQATT, CDR2 SNEGSKA (reference sequence). V dropped 6 bases and J dropped 4 bases, with 16 bases sitting between them. The CDR3 covers 13 residues. CDR3: CSAPVGLLYEQYF. The CDR3 DNA sequence: TGCAGTGCCCCGGTCGGGCTGCTTTACGAGCAGTACTTC.

Many counts were recorded for this clonotype. V and J are TRBV3-1 and TRBJ2-3; TRBD2 matches 8 bases. J lost 4 bases, V lost 2 bases, and 11 bases had no gene match. The CDR3 sequence is 17 residues long. In germline, CDR1 is LGHDT, CDR2 YNNKEL (reference sequence). The CDR3 bases are TGTGCCAGCAGCCAAAACAAAGCGGGAGCCGGAGCAGATACGCAGTATTTT. It codes for CASSQNKAGAGADTQYF.

The V call is TRBV30, the J call TRBJ1-2, with D hard to call. Germline CDR1 and CDR2: GTSNPN and SVGIG (reference sequence). The length of the CDR3 is 11 residues. V gave up 3 bases and J gave up 4 bases, with 6 bases separating them. CDR3 loop: CAWSDGYGYTF. Here the CDR3 DNA reads TGTGCCTGGAGCGATGGCTATGGCTACACCTTC.

This clonotype was picked up many times. This chain links TRBV5-1 with TRBJ2-5; a possible D gene is TRBD2 (5 bases). CDR1 is SGHRS and CDR2 is YFSETQ in the germline V gene. Trimming cost V 3 bases and J 1 base, with 13 bases left between them. The CDR3 sequence is 15 residues long. The CDR3 bases are TGCGCCAGCAGCTGGGGAGTAGGTTCCCAAGAGACCCAGTACTTC. This codes for CASSWGVGSQETQYF.

This clonotype turned up a few times. The CDR3 sequence: CASSPGHNTEAFF. The CDR3 DNA reads TGTGCCAGCAGCCCGGGACACAACACTGAAGCTTTCTTT. The V gene is TRBV7-3, the J gene TRBJ1-1; possibly TRBD1 for D (6 bases). Trimming took 5 bases from V and 2 from J, leaving 9 bases between them. The length of the CDR3 is 13 residues. Germline loops: CDR1 SGHTA, CDR2 FQGTGA.

The genes are TRBV7-2 and TRBJ1-1; perhaps TRBD1 as D (5 bases). The V end lost 3 bases, the J end lost 11 bases, and 16 bases lay between the germline ends. In germline, CDR1 is SGHTA, CDR2 FQGNSA. The CDR3 consists of 13 residues. CDR3 nucleotide sequence: TGTGCCAGCAGCTTCCGGGACCCTATCCTGGCTTTCTTT. Encoded protein: CASSFRDPILAFF.

This clonotype was detected ten times or more. The chain employs TRBV5-1 and TRBJ2-1; 9 nucleotides line up with TRBD2. The ends lost 4 bases at V and 5 bases at J; junction bases unmatched: 4. The CDR3 is made up of 14 amino acids. Germline V gene lookup returns CDR1 SGHRS and CDR2 YFSETQ. CDR3: CASSGGLAHNEQFF. The CDR3 DNA reads TGCGCCAGCAGCGGGGGACTAGCCCACAATGAGCAGTTCTTC.